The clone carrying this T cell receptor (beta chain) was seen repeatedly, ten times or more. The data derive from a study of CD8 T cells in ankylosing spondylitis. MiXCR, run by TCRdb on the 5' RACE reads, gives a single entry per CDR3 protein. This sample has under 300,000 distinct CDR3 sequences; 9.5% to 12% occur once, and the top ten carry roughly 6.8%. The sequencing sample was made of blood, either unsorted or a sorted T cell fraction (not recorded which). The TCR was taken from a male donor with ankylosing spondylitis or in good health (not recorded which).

Written as DNA, the CDR3 is TGTGCCATCAGTGGATCTTCCGAAACCGAGGAATATACGCAGTATTTT. Translating it yields CAISGSSETEEYTQYF. This chain connects TRBV10-3 to TRBJ2-3; D uncertain. V was clipped by 4 bases and J by 7 bases, with 21 bases between them. Germline V lookup: CDR1 ENHRY, CDR2 SYGVKD. The CDR3 consists of 16 residues.